This T cell receptor beta chain was recovered during a study of beta chain features in type 1 diabetes. This clone was detected a few times. Reverse transcription of all isolated RNA meant that expressed TCRB transcripts were sequenced. Sequencing was performed with immunoSEQ multiplex PCR; in TCRdb, only in-frame clones are kept and a portion is missing. The sample has under 400,000 clones, 11% to 15% seen once. Sequences were obtained from central memory CD4+ T cells from blood. The receptor was derived from a man in his thirties or forties in good health.

The CDR3 loop reads CASRKDRADQPQHF. The DNA of the CDR3 is TGTGCCAGCCGGAAAGACAGGGCAGATCAGCCCCAGCATTTT. V usage is TRBV7-8 and J usage is TRBJ1-5; 7 nucleotides match TRBD1. The CDR3 spans 14 residues. V dropped 8 bases and J dropped 5; count of bases not matched to a gene: 9. Germline-derived CDR1 and CDR2 are SGHVS and FQNEAQ. Based on the CDR3 plus reference TRBV7-8 and TRBJ1-5, the full variable domain is GAGVSQSPRYKVAKRGQDVALRCDPISGHVSLFWYQQALGQGPEFLTYFQNEAQLDKSGLPSDRFFAERPEGSVSTLKIQRTQQEDSAVYLCASRKDRADQPQHFGDGTRLSIL.